These 20 T cell receptor beta chains were sequenced from one sample in a study of radiotherapy plus CTLA-4 blockade in lung cancer. The repertoire was sequenced with immunoSEQ multiplex PCR; TCRdb's copy has only in-frame clones and lacks some. The sample consists of approximately 94,000 clones, around 83% of them appearing once. Material: peripheral blood, obtained from a patient treated with radiotherapy plus ipilimumab. These receptors were obtained from a human donor with non-small cell lung cancer that progressed on radiotherapy plus ipilimumab.

The J gene is TRBJ2-1, the V gene TRBV11-3, with 7 nucleotides matching TRBD2. Germline V lookup: CDR1 SGHNT, CDR2 YENEEA. The CDR3 length is 15 residues. The V gene end was trimmed by 6 bases and the J gene end by 4 bases; junction bases not matched to a gene: 9. CDR3 loop: CASSRGLAEYNEQFF. For the CDR3, the DNA is TGTGCCAGCAGTCGAGGGCTAGCGGAATACAATGAGCAGTTCTTC.

The chain carries TRBV11-2 and TRBJ2-1; D remains ambiguous. Trimming left V 0 bases short and J 5 bases short, with 5 bases between. Germline-derived CDR1 and CDR2 are SGHAT and FQNNGV. The CDR3 is 13 residues long. The CDR3 loop is CASSLEVNNEQFF. CDR3 in DNA: TGTGCCAGCAGCTTAGAAGTCAACAATGAGCAGTTCTTC.

The CDR3 loop is CASSFLLGKSTDTQYF. CDR3 in DNA: TGTGCCAGCAGTTTTCTTTTGGGCAAGAGCACAGATACGCAGTATTTT. The V and J genes are TRBV28 and TRBJ2-3; D call uncertain. V gave up 3 bases and J gave up 0 bases, with 13 bases separating them. The germline CDR1 and CDR2 sequences are MDHEN and SYDVKM. The CDR3 is 16 residues long. The whole variable domain, filled in from reference TRBV28 and TRBJ2-3, reads DVKVTQSSRYLVKRTGEKVFLECVQDMDHENMFWYRQDPGLGLRLIYFSYDVKMKEKGDIPEGYSVSREKKERFSLILESASTNQTSMYLCASSFLLGKSTDTQYFGPGTRLTVL.

The V gene is TRBV5-6, the J gene TRBJ1-1, with D maybe TRBD1 (5 bases). CDR1 is SGHDT, CDR2 YYEEEE, per germline. Trimming shortened V by 6 bases and J by 3 bases, and 15 bases separated the two germline ends. The CDR3 has 14 residues. DNA for the CDR3: TGTGCCAGCAAAAAAGGGGTCGTCGACACTGAAGCTTTCTTT. Translated, it gives CASKKGVVDTEAFF.

In the case of this clone: One base away lies a much larger clone, so this may be a sequencing read error. The J gene is TRBJ2-3, the V gene TRBV6-6, with D unclear. V was trimmed by 8 bases and J by 5 bases, leaving 14 bases between them. Germline V lookup: CDR1 MNHNY, CDR2 SVGAGI (reference sequence). This CDR3 has 13 amino acids. CDR3 sequence: CASCFFDLDTQYF. DNA of the CDR3: TGTGCCAGCTGTTTCTTTGACTTAGATACGCAGTATTTT.

The chain uses TRBV15 and TRBJ2-2, with D uncertain. The CDR3 covers 14 residues. Germline loops: CDR1 LNHNV, CDR2 YYDKDF (reference sequence). Deletions cut 0 bases from V and 9 bases from J, with 11 bases between. The CDR3 sequence: CATSRDRMSRELFF. CDR3 DNA sequence: TGTGCCACCAGCAGAGATAGGATGTCACGGGAGCTGTTTTTT.

The rearrangement uses TRBV28 and TRBJ2-7; either TRBD1 or TRBD2 may fit D (6 bases each). V was clipped by 6 bases and J by 1 base, with 10 bases between them. Germline V gene data show CDR1 as MDHEN and CDR2 as SYDVKM. CDR3 size: 13 residues. CDR3 DNA: TGTGCCAGCAGCCAGGGGAGGTCCTACGAGCAGTACGTC. It encodes CASSQGRSYEQYV.

V is TRBV27 and J is TRBJ1-5; unclear D gene. Trimming took off 2 bases at V and 2 bases at J, with 10 bases between the two ends. CDR3 length: 15 residues. Germline V gives CDR1 MNHEY, CDR2 SMNVEV (reference sequence). This CDR3 reads CASSLAGMGNQPQHF. Written as DNA, the CDR3 is TGTGCCAGCAGTTTAGCTGGGATGGGCAATCAGCCCCAGCATTTT.

By proportion, this clone is large (0.1 to 1%). The chain is built from TRBV2 and TRBJ1-1; D unclear. The ends were cut back, 1 base at V and 0 bases at J, with 18 bases in the middle. This CDR3 spans 18 amino acids. The germline CDR1 and CDR2 sequences are SNHLY and FYNNEI. CDR3 in amino acids: CASSEGVAVAFMNTEAFF. The DNA for the CDR3 is TGTGCCAGCAGTGAAGGGGTGGCCGTAGCATTCATGAACACTGAAGCTTTCTTT.

This clone appeared once. This chain links TRBV4-1 with TRBJ1-5, with 9 bases fitting TRBD1. With 6 bases clipped from V and 3 bases from J, the junction kept 6 bases outside the gene matches. This CDR3 has 15 amino acids. CDR1 is MGHRA, CDR2 YSYEKL, per germline. CDR3 amino acids: CASSDGDRANQPQHF. CDR3 DNA sequence: TGCGCCAGCAGTGATGGGGACAGGGCCAATCAGCCCCAGCATTTT.

This chain joins TRBV29-1 and TRBJ1-3; D is perhaps TRBD1 (5 bases). The germline CDR1 and CDR2 sequences are SQVTM and ANQGSEA. The CDR3 is 12 amino acids. V was shortened by 4 bases and J by 2 bases, with 6 bases between the two germline ends. CDR3 loop: CSVGGAGNTIYF. In nucleotides, the CDR3 is TGCAGCGTTGGGGGGGCTGGAAACACCATATATTTT.

This clone has a single count. V usage is TRBV6-5 and J usage is TRBJ2-2; D gene uncertain. The CDR3 spans 12 residues. The germline gives CDR1 MNHEY, CDR2 SVGAGI. V lost 10 bases and J lost 6, with 12 bases in between. The CDR3: CATSMGAGELFF. CDR3 DNA sequence: TGTGCCACCTCGATGGGCGCCGGGGAGCTGTTTTTT.

The chain's CDR3 is CASRVQGRDQPQHF. In nucleotides, the CDR3 is TGTGCCAGCAGGGTACAGGGGAGGGATCAGCCCCAGCATTTT. This chain connects TRBV6-1 to TRBJ1-5; 7 positions match TRBD1. Germline CDR1 and CDR2: MNHNS and SASEGT. CDR3 length: 14 amino acids. Unmatched junction bases numbered 7, after V lost 6 bases and J lost 5 bases.

The chain links TRBV18 to TRBJ2-7; 12 bases line up with TRBD1. This CDR3 is 14 amino acids long. The trim removed 3 bases at V and 7 bases at J, leaving 4 bases unmatched. The germline gives CDR1 KGHSH, CDR2 LQKENI. This CDR3 reads CASSPRDRGREQYF. As DNA, the CDR3 is TGTGCCAGCTCACCCCGGGACAGGGGGCGTGAGCAGTACTTC. The variable domain in full, completed from reference TRBV18 and TRBJ2-7, reads NAGVMQNPRHLVRRRGQEARLRCSPMKGHSHVYWYRQLPEEGLKFMVYLQKENIIDESGMPKERFSAEFPKEGPSILRIQQVVRGDSAAYFCASSPRDRGREQYFGPGTRLTVT.

The chain uses TRBV2 and TRBJ2-7; TRBD1 agrees at 8 bases. Germline V lookup: CDR1 SNHLY, CDR2 FYNNEI. The CDR3 totals 13 residues. With 4 bases clipped from V and 1 base from J, the junction kept 0 bases outside the gene matches. CDR3 in amino acids: CASSGDRSYEQYV. CDR3 DNA: TGTGCCAGCAGTGGGGACAGGTCCTACGAGCAGTACGTC.

Only a few counts were recorded for this clone. This rearrangement joins TRBV5-1 to TRBJ2-2, with unresolved D. Trimming cost V 6 bases and J 7 bases, with 19 bases left between them. There are 15 residues in the CDR3. The germline CDR1 and CDR2 sequences are SGHRS and YFSETQ. The CDR3 DNA is TGCGCCAGCACGAGTAGTGAGGTTGTTGGCGGGGAGCTGTTTTTT. Its translation is CASTSSEVVGGELFF.

The chain couples TRBV10-3 to TRBJ1-2; 9 bases match TRBD1. V was pared by 7 bases and J by 5 bases, with 14 bases of the junction left unmatched. The CDR3 contains 16 residues. Germline-derived CDR1 and CDR2 are ENHRY and SYGVKD. CDR3 DNA sequence: TGTGCCATCACTTGGACAGGGGACGCCACCGGGTATGGCTACACCTTC. Encoded protein: CAITWTGDATGYGYTF.

This chain connects TRBV19 to TRBJ2-5; the match to TRBD2 covers 7 bases. The CDR3 covers 11 residues. Trimming took 7 bases from V and 7 from J; bases not matched to a gene: 3. Germline assignment: CDR1 LNHDA and CDR2 SQIVND (reference sequence). The CDR3 spells CASTLAGTQYF. CDR3 DNA: TGTGCCAGTACCTTAGCGGGGACCCAGTACTTC.

J is TRBJ1-2 and V is TRBV28; perhaps TRBD1 as D (5 bases). The CDR3 is made up of 14 amino acids. V lost 4 bases to trimming and J lost 3 bases, with 12 bases between them. Germline V lookup: CDR1 MDHEN, CDR2 SYDVKM. DNA for the CDR3: TGTGCCAGCAGTTCAATCGGGGGGGACTATGGCTACACCTTC. It specifies CASSSIGGDYGYTF.

The chain uses TRBV7-9 and TRBJ1-4, with 9 bases aligning to TRBD1. The CDR3 has 15 amino acids. Trimming took 1 base from V and 6 from J; bases not matched to a gene: 3. The germline V gene encodes CDR1 SEHNR and CDR2 FQNEAQ (reference sequence). The CDR3 DNA reads TGTGCCAGCAGCTTAGGGACAGGGGAATATGAAAAACTGTTTTTT. As protein: CASSLGTGEYEKLFF.